These 31 T cell receptor beta chains were all obtained from the same sample, sequenced in a study of PD-1 blockade in classical Hodgkin lymphoma. Relapses following autologous stem cell transplantation were seen in all patients, with brentuximab vedotin exposure varying. Libraries were prepared by immunoSEQ multiplex PCR; TCRdb keeps only in-frame clonotypes and omits some of them. The table has under 65,000 clones, 85% to 90% seen once; the top ten hold around 16%. Specimen: peripheral blood mononuclear cells (PBMCs), collected at baseline. These receptors all come from a human donor with classical Hodgkin lymphoma.

The rearrangement uses TRBV27 and TRBJ1-2; D may be TRBD1 (5 bases). Germline CDR1 is MNHEY and CDR2 is SMNVEV (reference sequence). V was shortened by 5 bases and J by 4 bases, with 20 bases between the two germline ends. There are 16 residues in the CDR3. CDR3 loop: CASSPRAVGASYGYTF. CDR3 coding DNA: TGTGCCAGCAGTCCCCGGGCAGTTGGGGCGTCCTATGGCTACACCTTC.

This chain uses TRBV5-1 with TRBJ1-4, with D perhaps matching TRBD1 (6 bases). Trimming shortened V by 1 base and J by 8 bases, and 18 bases separated the two germline ends. The CDR3 spans 16 residues. The germline gives CDR1 SGHRS, CDR2 YFSETQ. CDR3 region: CASSLFLGGGGEKLFF. In DNA form, the CDR3 reads TGCGCCAGCAGCTTGTTCCTGGGTGGGGGCGGCGAAAAACTGTTTTTT.

The J gene is TRBJ2-7, the V gene TRBV2, with a weak D call TRBD1 (6 bases). The V end lost 5 bases, the J end lost 3 bases, and 11 bases lay between the germline ends. The CDR3 consists of 13 residues. The V gene's germline CDR1 is SNHLY and CDR2 FYNNEI. The CDR3 reads CASSPTDSYEQYF. The CDR3 DNA reads as TGTGCCAGCAGTCCCACGGACAGCTACGAGCAGTACTTC. The variable domain in full, completed from reference TRBV2 and TRBJ2-7, reads EPEVTQTPSHQVTQMGQEVILRCVPISNHLYFYWYRQILGQKVEFLVSFYNNEISEKSEIFDDQFSVERPDGSNFTLKIRSTKLEDSAMYFCASSPTDSYEQYFGPGTRLTVT.

The chain joins TRBV9 to TRBJ1-6; tentatively, D is TRBD1 (6 bases). CDR3 length: 16 amino acids. The germline gives CDR1 SGDLS, CDR2 YYNGEE. Trimming took off 3 bases at V and 6 bases at J, with 16 bases between the two ends. CDR3 nucleotide sequence: TGTGCCAGCAGCGCCCGGTCACAGGGAGGTAATTCACCCCTCCACTTT. Its protein is CASSARSQGGNSPLHF.

This chain links TRBV15 with TRBJ2-3; D not certain. The CDR3 runs to 16 residues. V dropped 0 bases and J dropped 0 bases, with 10 bases sitting between them. CDR1 and CDR2 from the germline V gene are LNHNV and YYDKDF (reference sequence). CDR3 sequence reads: CATSRDPGSSTDTQYF. DNA of the CDR3: TGTGCCACCAGCAGAGATCCAGGTTCGAGCACAGATACGCAGTATTTT.

The rearrangement joins TRBV4-1 to TRBJ2-7; TRBD1 or TRBD2 may be the D gene (6 bases each). The germline V and J ends were trimmed by 4 bases and 4 bases, with 20 bases remaining between them. This CDR3 has 16 amino acids. The germline V gene encodes CDR1 MGHRA and CDR2 YSYEKL. In DNA form, the CDR3 reads TGCGCCAGCAGCCGCGGGACACCATCACCCCATTACGAGCAGTACTTC. Protein sequence: CASSRGTPSPHYEQYF.

This chain connects TRBV21-1 to TRBJ1-5; the D segment call TRBD1 is taken from the table without a DNA check. TRBV21-1 has pseudogene status. This CDR3 is 15 amino acids long. CDR3 residues: CATQPQTGRHQPQHF. The CDR3 DNA reads as TGTGCCACCCAACCCCAGACAGGGAGGCATCAGCCCCAGCATTTT.

The genes are TRBV29-1 and TRBJ2-1; 13 bases are a match to TRBD2. Trimming took 1 base from V and 8 from J; bases not matched to a gene: 14. Germline lookup yields CDR1 SQVTM and CDR2 ANQGSEA. This CDR3 contains 18 residues. The CDR3 sequence is CSVEAYRPGLAGLYEQFF. CDR3 nucleotides: TGCAGCGTTGAAGCATATCGTCCGGGACTAGCGGGGTTATATGAGCAGTTCTTC.

The V call is TRBV6-1, the J call TRBJ2-7, with D unresolved. The CDR3 extends over 14 amino acids. In germline, CDR1 is MNHNS, CDR2 SASEGT. V was shortened by 3 bases and J by 3 bases, with 12 bases between the two germline ends. CDR3 sequence reads: CASSEWVANYEQYF. The CDR3 nucleotides are TGTGCCAGCAGTGAGTGGGTCGCCAACTACGAGCAGTACTTC.

This clone is a singleton in its sample. The chain joins TRBV5-4 to TRBJ2-1; 13 nucleotides agree with TRBD2. The CDR3 extends over 15 amino acids. The ends lost 6 bases at V and 9 bases at J; junction bases unmatched: 9. Germline values: CDR1 SGHNT, CDR2 YYREEE (reference sequence). The CDR3 sequence: CASTPLAGGPGEQFF. CDR3 coding DNA: TGTGCCAGCACCCCACTAGCGGGGGGGCCGGGTGAGCAGTTCTTC.

The chain employs TRBV19 and TRBJ1-6; 8 nucleotides match TRBD1. This CDR3 spans 18 amino acids. Germline V gene lookup returns CDR1 LNHDA and CDR2 SQIVND (reference sequence). V dropped 3 bases and J dropped 0; count of bases not matched to a gene: 7. The CDR3 DNA follows: TGTGCCAGTAGTATGGTACAGGGGGGCAGCTCCTATAATTCACCCCTCCACTTT. This gives the protein CASSMVQGGSSYNSPLHF.

V gene TRBV2 combines with J gene TRBJ1-5; D is perhaps TRBD1 (5 bases). The CDR3 is 14 residues long. Per the germline V gene, CDR1 is SNHLY and CDR2 is FYNNEI. V lost 6 bases to trimming and J lost 3 bases, with 12 bases between them. CDR3 amino acids: CASRGRANNQPQHF. CDR3 coding DNA: TGTGCCAGCAGGGGCAGGGCTAACAATCAGCCCCAGCATTTT.

Written as DNA, the CDR3 is TGCGCCAGCAGCCAGACAGGGTTGGAAAGCTCCTACAATGAGCAGTTCTTC. Translated: CASSQTGLESSYNEQFF. The chain carries TRBV4-1 and TRBJ2-1, with 7 bases aligning to TRBD1. Germline lookup yields CDR1 MGHRA and CDR2 YSYEKL. The CDR3 sequence is 17 residues long. J was trimmed by 0 bases and V by 3 bases; bases with no gene match: 8.

The genes are TRBV27 and TRBJ1-1; maybe TRBD1 (5 bases). Looked up from germline, CDR1 is MNHEY and CDR2 is SMNVEV (reference sequence). This CDR3 is 14 amino acids long. Trimming took 4 bases from V and 0 from J, leaving 9 bases between them. CDR3 region: CASSSPGMNTEAFF. DNA of the CDR3: TGTGCCAGCAGTTCACCAGGGATGAACACTGAAGCTTTCTTT.

The V call is TRBV6-6, the J call TRBJ2-5, with D uncertain. Germline V lookup: CDR1 MNHNY, CDR2 SVGAGI (reference sequence). Trimming left V 5 bases short and J 1 base short, with 11 bases between. The CDR3 spans 14 residues. CDR3 nucleotides: TGTGCCAGCAGTCCAATCGAGATCCAAGAGACCCAGTACTTC. Translation gives CASSPIEIQETQYF.

The chain links TRBV4-2 to TRBJ2-5; D remains unclear. The germline V gene has CDR1 LGHNA and CDR2 YNFKEQ. The ends were cut back, 1 base at V and 2 bases at J, with 8 bases in the middle. CDR3 size: 14 residues. The CDR3 nucleotides read TGTGCCAGCAGCCAAGGAAGGCTACAAGAGACCCAGTACTTC. It yields the protein CASSQGRLQETQYF.

The rearrangement joins TRBV6-1 to TRBJ2-4; 7 bases are a match to TRBD1. The trim removed 6 bases at V and 0 bases at J, leaving 5 bases unmatched. CDR3 length equals 15 residues. Germline CDR1 and CDR2: MNHNS and SASEGT. The chain's CDR3 is CASRVDRKAKNIQYF. The CDR3 nucleotides read TGTGCCAGCAGAGTGGACAGGAAAGCCAAAAACATTCAGTACTTC.

This clone showed up just a few times. The chain combines TRBV6-1 with TRBJ2-5, with a tentative D call TRBD2 (6 bases). V lost 4 bases to trimming and J lost 1 base, with 7 bases between them. Germline assignment: CDR1 MNHNS and CDR2 SASEGT. The CDR3 spans 13 residues. CDR3 in DNA: TGTGCCAGCAGTGGGGACTTCCAAGAGACCCAGTACTTC. It is translated as CASSGDFQETQYF.

The chain joins TRBV6-4 to TRBJ1-6; 7 nucleotides line up with TRBD1. CDR1 is MRHNA and CDR2 is SNTAGT in the germline V gene. CDR3 length equals 13 residues. The junction had 6 bases not matched to a gene; V was cut back by 8 bases and J by 8 bases. DNA for the CDR3: TGTGCCAGCGCCGGGACAGAGGATTCACCCCTCCACTTT. Translation: CASAGTEDSPLHF.

The rearrangement joins TRBV4-2 to TRBJ2-2; tentative D call: TRBD1 (6 bases). The CDR3 is 15 amino acids. Germline CDR1 reads LGHNA; CDR2 reads YNFKEQ. Between the trimmed V and J ends, which lost 0 bases and 4 bases, there was a span of 9 bases. CDR3 sequence reads: CASSQEEGGTGELFF. The CDR3 DNA reads TGTGCCAGCAGCCAAGAAGAAGGGGGCACCGGGGAGCTGTTTTTT.

The chain combines TRBV5-1 with TRBJ2-1; a weak D match, TRBD2 (7 bases). With 6 bases removed from V and 0 bases from J, the gap between germline ends came to 13 bases. Per germline, CDR1 SGHRS and CDR2 YFSETQ. The CDR3 loop spans 15 amino acids. This chain's CDR3 is CASNGGQSSYNEQFF. In DNA form, the CDR3 reads TGCGCCAGCAACGGGGGGCAGAGCTCCTACAATGAGCAGTTCTTC.

The chain couples TRBV6-5 to TRBJ2-7, with TRBD1 matching over 7 bases. With 6 bases clipped from V and 4 bases from J, the junction kept 12 bases outside the gene matches. The CDR3 loop spans 15 amino acids. The germline CDR1 and CDR2 sequences are MNHEY and SVGAGI. The CDR3 here is CASSRKDRRQYEQYF. CDR3 DNA: TGTGCCAGCAGCCGTAAGGACAGGAGGCAATACGAGCAGTACTTC.

V is TRBV7-9 and J is TRBJ2-7; possibly TRBD1 for D (6 bases). Trimming cost V 5 bases and J 6 bases, with 20 bases left between them. This CDR3 has 15 residues. Germline V gene lookup returns CDR1 SEHNR and CDR2 FQNEAQ (reference sequence). DNA for the CDR3: TGTGCCAGCAGCCCCCCCGGGCAGGGGCGAGGCGAGCAGTACTTC. Translated: CASSPPGQGRGEQYF.

The chain is built from TRBV29-1 and TRBJ1-2; D is possibly TRBD1 (5 bases). Trimming stripped 4 bases from V and 4 bases from J, with 13 bases between. The CDR3 loop spans 13 amino acids. Germline V gives CDR1 SQVTM, CDR2 ANQGSEA. The CDR3 is CSVAAGGSYGYTF. CDR3 DNA sequence: TGCAGCGTTGCCGCTGGGGGTAGCTATGGCTACACCTTC.

The rearrangement links TRBV6-5 to TRBJ1-3; D is possibly TRBD1 (6 bases). V gave up 2 bases and J gave up 0 bases, with 11 bases separating them. The germline CDR1 and CDR2 sequences are MNHEY and SVGAGI. The CDR3 totals 16 residues. CDR3: CASSYVGQSSGNTIYF. CDR3 DNA: TGTGCCAGCAGTTACGTAGGACAGAGCTCTGGAAACACCATATATTTT.

V is TRBV6-1 and J is TRBJ2-7, with unresolved D. This CDR3 has 13 residues. With 8 bases removed from V and 1 base from J, the gap between germline ends came to 12 bases. CDR1 and CDR2 from the germline V gene are MNHNS and SASEGT. CDR3 loop: CASLSRSSYEQYF. CDR3 bases: TGTGCCAGCCTTTCGAGATCTTCCTACGAGCAGTACTTC.

The CDR3 coding sequence is TGTGCCAGCTCACCATTCCAAACTGGGGCCAACGTCCTGACTTTC. Translating it yields CASSPFQTGANVLTF. The V gene is TRBV18, the J gene TRBJ2-6, with no clear D. The CDR3 length is 15 residues. V was pared by 2 bases and J by 2 bases, with 7 bases between. CDR1 is KGHSH and CDR2 is LQKENI in the germline V gene.

The rearrangement links TRBV2 to TRBJ1-5; TRBD1 agrees at 7 bases. Germline CDR1 SNHLY, CDR2 FYNNEI. The J segment lost 2 bases and the V segment lost 6 bases, leaving 4 bases of the junction unmatched. The CDR3 length is 14 residues. The chain's CDR3 is CASRSDRGNQPQHF. The CDR3 DNA follows: TGTGCCAGCAGGTCAGACAGGGGCAATCAGCCCCAGCATTTT.

This clone was seen a single time. The V call is TRBV27, the J call TRBJ2-2, with D possibly being TRBD1 or TRBD2 (5 bases each). The germline V gene encodes CDR1 MNHEY and CDR2 SMNVEV (reference sequence). CDR3 length equals 13 residues. The V and J ends lost 4 bases and 7 bases respectively, with 10 bases between them. Here the CDR3 DNA reads TGTGCCAGCAGTTCAATGAGGGGCGGGGAGCTGTTTTTT. This codes for CASSSMRGGELFF.

J is TRBJ2-3 and V is TRBV11-2; tentative D call: TRBD2 (5 bases). V was pared by 5 bases and J by 2 bases, with 20 bases between. The CDR3 consists of 17 residues. Germline-derived CDR1 and CDR2 are SGHAT and FQNNGV. Written as DNA, the CDR3 is TGTGCCAGCAGCCCCCGGAGAGGACTTCGTTACACAGATACGCAGTATTTT. This sequence encodes CASSPRRGLRYTDTQYF.

This sequence joins TRBV5-6 and TRBJ2-5; D uncertain. The germline CDR1 and CDR2 sequences are SGHDT and YYEEEE. The CDR3 consists of 11 residues. V was shortened by 2 bases and J by 7 bases, with 6 bases between the two germline ends. The CDR3 DNA is TGTGCCAGCAGCTTCATGTCGACCCAGTACTTC. The encoded protein is CASSFMSTQYF.